The 8 T cell receptor beta chains below were found in one sample sequenced in a study of radiation and T cells in renal cell carcinoma. Time point here: baseline pretreatment blood. The treatment was: 15 Gy SBRT to primary tumor, nephrectomy 4 weeks later. Clones were read by immunoSEQ multiplex PCR, and TCRdb kept only the in-frame ones, dropping some. Here the sample spans 150,000 or so clones, about 87% being singletons. This specimen was blood, taken from a patient whose treatment included radiotherapy and nephrectomy. The receptors derive from a woman in her sixties or seventies with renal cell carcinoma.

This clone has more than one count but fewer than ten. The chain is built from TRBV6-4 and TRBJ1-6, with 10 nucleotides matching TRBD1. V was pared by 5 bases and J by 7 bases, with 11 bases of the junction left unmatched. CDR3 size: 17 residues. The V gene's germline CDR1 is MRHNA and CDR2 SNTAGT. The CDR3 DNA sequence: TGTGCCAGCAGTCCTCAGCCTACGGGACAGGGGAATTCACCCCTCCACTTT. Amino acid sequence: CASSPQPTGQGNSPLHF.

This clone was detected only a few times. The chain has TRBV27 and TRBJ1-2; 7 bases agree with TRBD1. The CDR3 consists of 15 residues. The V gene's germline CDR1 is MNHEY and CDR2 SMNVEV (reference sequence). J lost 2 bases, V lost 0 bases, and 3 bases had no gene match. CDR3 nucleotide sequence: TGTGCCAGCAGTTTATCGTCAGGGGGAAACTATGGCTACACCTTC. Translated: CASSLSSGGNYGYTF.

The rearrangement joins TRBV27 to TRBJ2-7; D is possibly TRBD1 or TRBD2 (5 bases each). V lost 5 bases and J lost 3, with 17 bases in between. The length of the CDR3 is 15 residues. CDR1 is MNHEY, CDR2 SMNVEV, per germline (reference sequence). Written as DNA, the CDR3 is TGTGCCAGCAGTGCCGCCGGGACGGCCCACTACGAGCAGTACTTC. Encoded protein: CASSAAGTAHYEQYF.

The chain uses TRBV4-3 and TRBJ1-4; D might be TRBD1 (6 bases). The germline CDR1 and CDR2 sequences are LGHNA and YSLEER. The CDR3 loop spans 16 amino acids. Trimming removed 2 bases from V and 4 bases from J, with 14 bases in between. The CDR3 sequence: CASSQMTGSLNEKLFF. In nucleotides, the CDR3 is TGCGCCAGCAGCCAAATGACAGGTTCGCTTAATGAAAAACTGTTTTTT.

The CDR3 is CASSERRDSEAFF. CDR3 nucleotides: TGTGCCAGCAGTGAACGACGGGACAGTGAAGCTTTCTTT. The genes are TRBV6-5 and TRBJ1-1, with TRBD1 matching 7 bases. The length of the CDR3 is 13 residues. CDR1 MNHEY and CDR2 SVGAGI come from the germline V gene. Trimming took 5 bases from V and 7 from J; bases not matched to a gene: 7.

The chain has TRBV11-3 and TRBJ1-4; a possible D gene is TRBD1 (5 bases). CDR1 SGHNT and CDR2 YENEEA come from the germline V gene. The CDR3 totals 13 residues. The V end lost 3 bases, the J end lost 12 bases, and 14 bases lay between the germline ends. CDR3 coding DNA: TGTGCCAGCAGCTTGGGACCGGGACGTGAACTGTTTTTT. It encodes CASSLGPGRELFF.

J is TRBJ1-1 and V is TRBV7-2, with 8 bases lining up with TRBD1. The germline gives CDR1 SGHTA, CDR2 FQGNSA. The V gene end was trimmed by 5 bases and the J gene end by 7 bases; junction bases not matched to a gene: 6. The CDR3 is made up of 13 amino acids. The CDR3, as DNA: TGTGCCAGCAGCCGGGACAGGAAAGGTGAAGCTTTCTTT. The encoded protein is CASSRDRKGEAFF.

The chain carries TRBV6-1 and TRBJ1-2; possible D gene TRBD1, 5 bases. CDR3 length: 13 amino acids. V was trimmed by 4 bases and J by 2 bases, leaving 8 bases between them. CDR1 and CDR2 from the germline V gene are MNHNS and SASEGT. The CDR3 region is CASSGSGNYGYTF. The CDR3, as DNA: TGTGCCAGCAGTGGGTCAGGGAACTATGGCTACACCTTC.